This TCR beta chain came from a study of early T cells in non-severe SARS-CoV-2 infection. General study findings and limits: VDJdb-based matching was biased toward anti-spike CD8 responses and missed private and CD4 specificities.

This clonotype has more than one count but fewer than ten. Its antigen is still unknown. Unique molecular identifiers (one per individual cDNA molecule) were attached. TCRdb recomputed calls from the 5' RACE reads with MiXCR, one row per CDR3 protein. The sample has tens of thousands of distinct CDR3 sequences, roughly 18% seen once. The TCR comes from an adult who was a healthcare worker with PCR-confirmed SARS-CoV-2 infection or an uninfected control (not recorded which). The sequencing here drew on whole blood, taken at baseline.

DNA of the CDR3: TGTGCCAGCAGGGGCCGGGACACCGGTGGGAATCAGCCCCAGCATTTT. Amino acid sequence: CASRGRDTGGNQPQHF. This chain connects TRBV6-1 to TRBJ1-5; D may be TRBD1 (6 bases). V was clipped by 6 bases and J by 4 bases, with 19 bases between them. The germline V gene encodes CDR1 MNHNS and CDR2 SASEGT. The length of the CDR3 is 16 residues.